Each of the 21 T cell receptor beta chains below was sequenced from the same sample in a study of cytomegalovirus exposure and HLA in healthy donors (dated by TCRdb to 2017 to 2019). The library was generated by the immunoSEQ multiplex PCR assay. The multiplex PCR relied on a mix of 60 forward primers for TCR Vbeta segments and 13 reverse primers for TCR Jbeta segments. In TCRdb, the immuneACCESS table is reduced to in-frame sequences with V and J assigned. These tables do not hold every clone; where another copy was compared, an unresolved V gene accounts for under half, and the others remain unexplained. The sample table records about 170,000 clones; 80% of these occur just once. Approximately 2.2% of the sample goes to the ten largest clones. The sample consisted of PBMCs. The source is a male donor in good health and CMV-seronegative.

DNA of the CDR3: TGTGCCAGCAGCTCAGCAGACAGGGGGTTTGGAAACACCATATATTTT. Translated: CASSSADRGFGNTIYF. V is TRBV11-2 and J is TRBJ1-3; 9 bases are a match to TRBD1. The CDR3 is 16 amino acids. V lost 4 bases to trimming and J lost 3 bases; unmatched junction nucleotides: 7. Germline CDR1 reads SGHAT; CDR2 reads FQNNGV.

This rearrangement joins TRBV4-3 to TRBJ1-2; TRBD1 agrees at 8 bases. V trimming: 1 base; J trimming: 4 bases; junction bases outside the gene matches: 5. The CDR3 contains 15 residues. Germline V gene sequence: CDR1 LGHNA, CDR2 YSLEER. CDR3 residues: CASSQGDRLIYGYTF. The CDR3 DNA is TGCGCCAGCAGCCAAGGGGACAGGCTGATCTATGGCTACACCTTC.

This chain connects TRBV6-5 to TRBJ2-7; TRBD1 matches at 7 bases. The germline CDR1 and CDR2 sequences are MNHEY and SVGAGI. The CDR3 is 14 amino acids. With 4 bases clipped from V and 2 bases from J, the junction kept 5 bases outside the gene matches. CDR3 nucleotides: TGTGCCAGCAGTTGGAGGACAGGAGCCTACGAGCAGTACTTC. Translating it yields CASSWRTGAYEQYF.

The chain joins TRBV5-1 to TRBJ2-3; 10 nucleotides align to TRBD2. Per germline, CDR1 SGHRS and CDR2 YFSETQ. This CDR3 is built from 17 residues. V lost 4 bases to trimming and J lost 4 bases; unmatched junction nucleotides: 12. The CDR3, as DNA: TGCGCCAGCAGCCCTATAGCGGGGGGCCGCTGGGCAGATACGCAGTATTTT. Translating it yields CASSPIAGGRWADTQYF.

This clone has just a few counts. The chain combines TRBV29-1 with TRBJ2-1; tentatively, D is TRBD1 (6 bases). The V gene lost 7 bases and the J gene lost 0 bases, with 13 bases spanning the gap. The CDR3 has 14 amino acids. CDR1 is SQVTM and CDR2 is ANQGSEA in the germline V gene. CDR3 nucleotides: TGCAGCGGGGATACAGGGAGCTCCTACAATGAGCAGTTCTTC. Its protein is CSGDTGSSYNEQFF.

This chain joins TRBV5-6 and TRBJ1-2; possibly TRBD1 for D (5 bases). Germline-derived CDR1 and CDR2 are SGHDT and YYEEEE. Trimming removed 4 bases from V and 0 bases from J, with 16 bases in between. This CDR3 has 16 amino acids. CDR3: CASSRQSVRANYGYTF. The CDR3 DNA sequence: TGTGCCAGCAGCCGACAGAGCGTTCGAGCTAACTATGGCTACACCTTC.

The chain couples TRBV27 to TRBJ1-2, with D perhaps matching TRBD1 (6 bases). CDR3 length equals 13 residues. Germline CDR1 MNHEY, CDR2 SMNVEV (reference sequence). With 6 bases removed from V and 8 bases from J, the gap between germline ends came to 16 bases. The CDR3 region is CASSLGQFGGYTF. The CDR3 DNA reads as TGTGCCAGCAGCCTTGGACAGTTCGGGGGCTACACCTTC.

The V gene is TRBV11-2, the J gene TRBJ1-1; tentatively, D is TRBD1 (5 bases). Germline-derived CDR1 and CDR2 are SGHAT and FQNNGV. The CDR3 has 16 residues. V was shortened by 5 bases and J by 2 bases, with 18 bases between the two germline ends. For the CDR3, the DNA is TGTGCCAGCAGCCGAAGTTTGGGGCAGCCAAACACTGAAGCTTTCTTT. This translates into CASSRSLGQPNTEAFF.

This rearrangement joins TRBV18 to TRBJ1-6, with TRBD1 matching 7 bases. V was pared by 3 bases and J by 6 bases, with 2 bases of the junction left unmatched. Germline CDR1 is KGHSH and CDR2 is LQKENI. The CDR3 length is 14 residues. CDR3 amino acids: CASSPDRVNSPLHF. The CDR3 nucleotides are TGTGCCAGCTCACCTGACAGGGTTAATTCACCCCTCCACTTT.

V gene TRBV5-1 combines with J gene TRBJ2-2; tentative D call: TRBD2 (5 bases). Trimming stripped 4 bases from V and 5 bases from J, with 12 bases between. CDR1 is SGHRS, CDR2 YFSETQ, per germline. The CDR3 contains 14 residues. Written as DNA, the CDR3 is TGCGCCAGCAGCCAATACGGGATTACCGGGGAGCTGTTTTTT. Amino acid sequence: CASSQYGITGELFF.

The genes are TRBV6-1 and TRBJ2-7; 7 positions agree with TRBD1. Germline V gene data show CDR1 as MNHNS and CDR2 as SASEGT. The CDR3 has 16 residues. Trimming cost V 0 bases and J 7 bases; bases outside gene matches: 12. DNA of the CDR3: TGTGCCAGCAGTGAAGCGCGGGCACAGGGGACGGTGGAGCAGTACTTC. The encoded protein is CASSEARAQGTVEQYF.

The chain carries TRBV5-4 and TRBJ1-2, with 9 bases that match TRBD1. The CDR3 contains 13 residues. V lost 4 bases, J lost 6 bases, and 4 bases stayed unmatched. The germline V gene encodes CDR1 SGHNT and CDR2 YYREEE (reference sequence). The CDR3 nucleotides read TGTGCCAGCAGCCGGGACAGGGTGGATGGCTACACCTTC. This codes for CASSRDRVDGYTF.

V is TRBV7-9 and J is TRBJ1-2; TRBD1 matches 7 bases. The CDR3 sequence is 16 residues long. V was pared by 6 bases and J by 0 bases, with 10 bases of the junction left unmatched. Germline assignment: CDR1 SEHNR and CDR2 FQNEAQ (reference sequence). The CDR3 DNA reads TGTGCCAGCAGTCACACAGGGGTAGGGGCTAACTATGGCTACACCTTC. As protein: CASSHTGVGANYGYTF.

This clone is a singleton in its sample. V and J are TRBV29-1 and TRBJ2-2; 7 bases are shared with TRBD1. V shed 7 bases, J shed 0 bases, and the junction held 8 bases outside the gene matches. The CDR3 has 15 amino acids. Germline V gene sequence: CDR1 SQVTM, CDR2 ANQGSEA. The DNA for the CDR3 is TGCAGCGCAGTCGAGACAGGGTCGAACACCGGGGAGCTGTTTTTT. Its protein product is CSAVETGSNTGELFF.

The CDR3 loop is CASSHSQSYNSPLHF. The DNA of the CDR3 is TGTGCCAGCAGCCATTCCCAGTCTTATAATTCACCCCTCCACTTT. This chain uses TRBV14 with TRBJ1-6; D not certain. The V end lost 3 bases, the J end lost 4 bases, and 10 bases lay between the germline ends. CDR3 length: 15 residues. From germline, CDR1 is SGHDN and CDR2 FVKESK.

A remark on this clone: Because the CDR3's place on the DNA is in doubt, the DNA is left out and the CDR3 is given as listed by TCRdb. V and J are TRBV21-1 and TRBJ1-2; the tabulated D call, TRBD1, remains unverified against the DNA. TRBV21-1 corresponds to a pseudogene. Both ends counted, the CDR3 spans 17 residues. This chain's CDR3 is CASSKVGNGAATYGYTF.

This clone was picked up a small number of times. The chain joins TRBV6-5 to TRBJ2-7, with 8 bases aligning to TRBD1. Unmatched junction bases numbered 7, after V lost 7 bases and J lost 2 bases. The CDR3 contains 14 residues. The V gene's germline CDR1 is MNHEY and CDR2 SVGAGI. The CDR3 loop reads CASTSRTGTYEQYF. The CDR3 region has the DNA TGTGCCAGCACCTCCCGGACAGGGACCTACGAGCAGTACTTC.

CDR3 sequence reads: CASSTGGDTGELFF. CDR3 in DNA: TGTGCCAGCAGCACCGGAGGGGATACCGGGGAGCTGTTTTTT. The chain is built from TRBV21-1 and TRBJ2-2; the table's D call of TRBD2 was not tested on the DNA. TRBV21-1 is shown as a pseudogene. This CDR3 has 14 amino acids.

This clone occurred once. V gene TRBV7-7 combines with J gene TRBJ2-3; D is possibly TRBD1 (5 bases). V shed 4 bases and J shed 4 bases, with 9 bases lying between them. The length of the CDR3 is 13 residues. The germline V gene encodes CDR1 SSHAT and CDR2 FNYEAQ (reference sequence). CDR3 protein: CASSSQVSDTQYF. Here the CDR3 DNA reads TGTGCCAGCAGCTCACAGGTGTCAGATACGCAGTATTTT.

This chain joins TRBV19 and TRBJ1-5; 7 bases map to TRBD1. This CDR3 spans 14 amino acids. Germline V CDR1 and CDR2: LNHDA, SQIVND (reference sequence). Losses at the gene ends were 9 bases for V and 4 bases for J; bases not matched to a gene: 9. This chain's CDR3 is CASSTGDENQPQHF. The CDR3 coding sequence is TGTGCCAGCTCTACAGGGGACGAAAATCAGCCCCAGCATTTT.

This clone has only a few counts. The rearrangement uses TRBV6-5 and TRBJ1-2; 8 positions match TRBD1. The trim removed 2 bases at V and 8 bases at J, leaving 7 bases unmatched. The CDR3 length is 14 residues. The germline V gene has CDR1 MNHEY and CDR2 SVGAGI. The CDR3 nucleotides are TGTGCCAGCAGTTACCAAGGACAGGGACGAGGCTACACCTTC. It yields the protein CASSYQGQGRGYTF.